A selection of T cell receptor beta chains follows, all from one sample in a study of OX40 agonist ivuxolimab in advanced cancers. Clones were sequenced by immunoSEQ multiplex PCR, and TCRdb holds only the in-frame ones, with some missing. The data show 55,000 to 80,000 clones, more than 80% seen once. Sequencing was performed on CD4+ or CD8+ T cells sorted from blood, taken in a trial of the OX40 agonist ivuxolimab. These receptors were collected from an adult with an advanced solid tumor such as melanoma, head and neck, liver or kidney cancer. CDR3s include the opening cysteine and the closing phenylalanine or tryptophan. The order of the fields is V gene, J gene, D gene, clone size, CDR3 protein, CDR3 DNA. A D gene is named only where the DNA matches it firmly. The size entry is marked missing in some rows and otherwise reads once, few, many or a size class.

TRBV11-2	TRBJ2-3	TRBD2	.	CASSRGGGQYF	TGTGCCAGCAGCCGCGGGGGGGGGCAGTATTTT
TRBV28	TRBJ2-7	.	.	CASSPFSYEQYF	TGTGCCAGCAGTCCCTTTAGCTACGAGCAGTACTTC
TRBV5-1	TRBJ1-3	.	.	CASSPVSQSSGNTIYF	TGCGCCAGCAGCCCCGTGTCACAGAGCTCTGGAAACACCATATATTTT
TRBV19	TRBJ2-1	TRBD2	once	CASKTSGRTNEQFF	TGTGCCAGTAAAACTAGCGGGAGGACGAATGAGCAGTTCTTC
TRBV6-1	TRBJ2-5	.	.	CASRLSGQETQYF	TGTGCCAGCAGGTTGTCAGGCCAAGAGACCCAGTACTTC
TRBV12-5	TRBJ2-7	.	.	CASGFKGGSYEQYF	TGTGCTAGTGGTTTCAAGGGGGGAAGCTACGAGCAGTACTTC
TRBV15	TRBJ2-2	TRBD1	.	CATNQGANTGELFF	TGTGCCACAAACCAGGGGGCGAATACCGGGGAGCTGTTTTTT
TRBV19	TRBJ1-6	TRBD1	.	CATRDSLYNSPLHF	TGTGCCACTCGGGACAGTTTATATAATTCACCCCTCCACTTT
TRBV9	TRBJ2-3	TRBD2	once	CASSVLAASTDTQYF	TGTGCCAGCAGCGTGCTAGCGGCTAGCACAGATACGCAGTATTTT
TRBV29-1	TRBJ1-1	.	.	CSVRQILMNTEAFF	TGCAGCGTTAGACAGATTCTCATGAACACTGAAGCTTTCTTT
TRBV5-4	TRBJ2-7	.	once	CASSAREYEQYF	TGTGCCAGCAGCGCCCGGGAGTACGAGCAGTACTTC
TRBV18	TRBJ2-5	.	.	CASSPLNSQETQYF	TGTGCCAGCTCACCACTGAACAGCCAAGAGACCCAGTACTTC
TRBV6-6	TRBJ2-7	.	.	CASRRTPAGPSSEQYF	TGTGCCAGCAGACGGACCCCTGCGGGGCCCTCATCCGAGCAGTACTTC
TRBV12-5	TRBJ2-6	.	.	CASGGRRSGANVLTF	TGTGCTAGTGGGGGACGGCGCTCTGGGGCCAACGTCCTGACTTTC
TRBV28	TRBJ2-7	.	once	CASSAAAQAFYEQYF	TGTGCCAGCAGCGCCGCTGCGCAGGCCTTCTACGAGCAGTACTTC
TRBV12-5	TRBJ2-5	.	.	CASGPARETQYF	TGTGCTAGTGGCCCTGCGAGAGAGACCCAGTACTTC
TRBV29-1	TRBJ1-2	TRBD1	once	CSARQGTNYGYTF	TGCAGCGCCCGACAGGGGACTAACTATGGCTACACCTTC